Sequencing of this TCR beta chain was carried out in a study of shared clonotypes between healthy human individuals. Study observations and caveats: Clonotype sharing among donors, it was expected, would be affected by sequencing depth.

A note on this clone: Its antigen is not identified.

Sequencing was at deep level. Only in-frame clones appear in the TCRdb table, and some are missing; sequencing was by immunoSEQ multiplex PCR. The data contain roughly 510,000 clones, 60% to 80% of them singletons. Approximately 81 million PBMCs went into genomic DNA for unsorted samples. Trimming took 2 bases from V and 2 from J; bases not matched to a gene: 8. The CDR3 extends over 16 amino acids. Germline V lookup: CDR1 SGHAT, CDR2 FQNNGV. Sequenced input: PBMCs. The chain links TRBV11-2 to TRBJ1-1; the match to TRBD1 covers 7 bases. This clonotype was sampled from a woman in her thirties or forties in good health. Some clones in this sample may be carry-over from other donors' samples. For the CDR3, the DNA is TGTGCCAGCAGCTTAAATCCCGGGACAGCTAACACTGAAGCTTTCTTT. It encodes CASSLNPGTANTEAFF.